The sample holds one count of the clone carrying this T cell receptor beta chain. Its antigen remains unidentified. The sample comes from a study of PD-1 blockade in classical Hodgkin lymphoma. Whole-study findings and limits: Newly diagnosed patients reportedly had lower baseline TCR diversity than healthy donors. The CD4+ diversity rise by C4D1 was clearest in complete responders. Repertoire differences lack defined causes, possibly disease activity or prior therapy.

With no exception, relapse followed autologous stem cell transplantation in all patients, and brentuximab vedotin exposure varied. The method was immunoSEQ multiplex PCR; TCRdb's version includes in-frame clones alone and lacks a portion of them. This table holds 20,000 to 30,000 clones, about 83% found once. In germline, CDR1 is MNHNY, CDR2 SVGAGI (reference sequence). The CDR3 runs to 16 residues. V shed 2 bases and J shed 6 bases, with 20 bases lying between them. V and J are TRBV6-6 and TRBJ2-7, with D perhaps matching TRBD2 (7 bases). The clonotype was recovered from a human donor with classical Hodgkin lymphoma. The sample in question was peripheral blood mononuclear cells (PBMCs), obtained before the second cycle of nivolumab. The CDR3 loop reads CASSYPLGGAISEQYF. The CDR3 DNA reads TGTGCCAGCAGTTACCCCTTGGGGGGGGCTATCTCCGAGCAGTACTTC.